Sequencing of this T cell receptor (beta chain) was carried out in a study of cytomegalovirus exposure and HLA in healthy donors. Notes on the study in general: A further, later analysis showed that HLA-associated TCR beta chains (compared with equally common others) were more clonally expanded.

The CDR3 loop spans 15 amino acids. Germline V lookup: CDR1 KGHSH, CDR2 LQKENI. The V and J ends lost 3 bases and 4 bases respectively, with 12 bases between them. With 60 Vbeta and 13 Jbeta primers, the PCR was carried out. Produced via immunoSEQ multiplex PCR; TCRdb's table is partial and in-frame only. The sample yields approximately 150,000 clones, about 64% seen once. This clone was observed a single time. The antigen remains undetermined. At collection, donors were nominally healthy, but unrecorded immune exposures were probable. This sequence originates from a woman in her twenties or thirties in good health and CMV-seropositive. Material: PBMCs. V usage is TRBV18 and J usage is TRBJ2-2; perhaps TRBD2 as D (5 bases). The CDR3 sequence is CASSPFEGSTGELFF. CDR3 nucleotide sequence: TGTGCCAGCTCACCCTTTGAGGGCAGCACCGGGGAGCTGTTTTTT. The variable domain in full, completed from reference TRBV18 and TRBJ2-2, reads NAGVMQNPRHLVRRRGQEARLRCSPMKGHSHVYWYRQLPEEGLKFMVYLQKENIIDESGMPKERFSAEFPKEGPSILRIQQVVRGDSAAYFCASSPFEGSTGELFFGEGSRLTVL.